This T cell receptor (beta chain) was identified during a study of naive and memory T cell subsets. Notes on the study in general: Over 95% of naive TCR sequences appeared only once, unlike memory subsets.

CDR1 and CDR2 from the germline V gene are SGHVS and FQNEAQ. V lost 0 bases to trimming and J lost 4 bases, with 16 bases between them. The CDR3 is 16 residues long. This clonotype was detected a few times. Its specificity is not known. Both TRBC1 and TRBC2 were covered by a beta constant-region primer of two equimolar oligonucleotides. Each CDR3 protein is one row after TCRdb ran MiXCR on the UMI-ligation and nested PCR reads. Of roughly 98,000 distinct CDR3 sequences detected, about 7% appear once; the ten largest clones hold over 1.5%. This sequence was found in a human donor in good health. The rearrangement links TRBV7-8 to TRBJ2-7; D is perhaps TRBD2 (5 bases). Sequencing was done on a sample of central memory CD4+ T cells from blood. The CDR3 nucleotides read TGTGCCAGCAGCTTAGCGTGGACCCCCCCGGGGTACGAGCAGTACTTC. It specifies CASSLAWTPPGYEQYF.